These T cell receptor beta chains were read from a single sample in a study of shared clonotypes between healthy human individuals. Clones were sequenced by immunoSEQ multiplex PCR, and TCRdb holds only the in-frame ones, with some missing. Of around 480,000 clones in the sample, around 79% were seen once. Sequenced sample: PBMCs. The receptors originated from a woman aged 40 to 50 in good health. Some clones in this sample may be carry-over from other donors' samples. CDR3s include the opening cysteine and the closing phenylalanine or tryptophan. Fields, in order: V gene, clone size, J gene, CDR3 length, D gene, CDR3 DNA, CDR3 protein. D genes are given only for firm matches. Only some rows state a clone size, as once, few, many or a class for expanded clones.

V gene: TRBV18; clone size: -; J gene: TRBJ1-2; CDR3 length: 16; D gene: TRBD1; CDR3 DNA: TGTGCCAGCTCACACCGGGACAGGGACCGTCTCTATGGCTACACCTTC; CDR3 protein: CASSHRDRDRLYGYTF
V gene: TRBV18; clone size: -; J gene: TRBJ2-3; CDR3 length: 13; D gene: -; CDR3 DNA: TGTGCCAGCTCACCTGGAGGGACAGATACGCAGTATTTT; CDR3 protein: CASSPGGTDTQYF
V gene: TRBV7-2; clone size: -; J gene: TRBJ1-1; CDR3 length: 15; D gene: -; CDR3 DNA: TGTGCCAGCAGCTTAGCAGTAGGGGCTCGTTTTGAAGCTTTCTTT; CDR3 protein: CASSLAVGARFEAFF
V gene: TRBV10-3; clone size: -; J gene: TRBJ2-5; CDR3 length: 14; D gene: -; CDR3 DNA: TGTGCCATCAGTGAGGGGGTAGGGAAAGAGACCCAGTACTTC; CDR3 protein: CAISEGVGKETQYF
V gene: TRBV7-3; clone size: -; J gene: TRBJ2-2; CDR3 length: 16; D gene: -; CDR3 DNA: TGTGCCAGCAGCGTAACAGGGCTCGCGAACACCGGGGAGCTGTTTTTT; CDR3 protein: CASSVTGLANTGELFF
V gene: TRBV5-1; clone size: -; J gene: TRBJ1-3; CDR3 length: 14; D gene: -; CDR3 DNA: TGCGCCAGCAGCTTGGGACCCGCTGGAAACACCATATATTTT; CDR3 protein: CASSLGPAGNTIYF
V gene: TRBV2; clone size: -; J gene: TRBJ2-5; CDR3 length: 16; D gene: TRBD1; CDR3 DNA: TGTGCCAGCAGTGATCCAAAGGGCGGGACAGGGGGCCCCCAGTACTTC; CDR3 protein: CASSDPKGGTGGPQYF
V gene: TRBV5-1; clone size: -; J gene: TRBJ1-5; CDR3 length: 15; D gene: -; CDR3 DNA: TGCGCCAGCAGCCTAGGGGAGTCTCTCAATCAGCCCCAGCATTTT; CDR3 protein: CASSLGESLNQPQHF
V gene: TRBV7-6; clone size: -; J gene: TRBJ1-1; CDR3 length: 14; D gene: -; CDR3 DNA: TGTGCCAGCAGCTTAGAACCGATGAACACTGAAGCTTTCTTT; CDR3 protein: CASSLEPMNTEAFF
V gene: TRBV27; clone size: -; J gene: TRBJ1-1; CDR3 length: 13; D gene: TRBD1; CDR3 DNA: TGTGCCAGCAGTTTCCGCAGGACAGGGTTGGCTTTCTTT; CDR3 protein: CASSFRRTGLAFF
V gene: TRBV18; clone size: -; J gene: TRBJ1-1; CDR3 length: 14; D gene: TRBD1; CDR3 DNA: TGTGCCAGCTCACAGGGGGCTAGGGGAACTGAAGCTTTCTTT; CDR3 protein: CASSQGARGTEAFF
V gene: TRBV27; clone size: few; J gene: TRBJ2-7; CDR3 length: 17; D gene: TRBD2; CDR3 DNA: TGTGCCAGCAGTTTATTTGCCGGGACTAGCGGGAGTTACGAGCAGTACTTC; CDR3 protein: CASSLFAGTSGSYEQYF
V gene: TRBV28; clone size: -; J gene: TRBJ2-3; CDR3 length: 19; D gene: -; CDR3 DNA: TGTGCCAGCAGTTGGGCCCGCAAGGTAGGGCTAGGTTCCACAGATACGCAGTATTTT; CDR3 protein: CASSWARKVGLGSTDTQYF
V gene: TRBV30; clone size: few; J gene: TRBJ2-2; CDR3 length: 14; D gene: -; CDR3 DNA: TGTGCCTGGAGTTCATCTCCGAACACCGGGGAGCTGTTTTTT; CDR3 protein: CAWSSSPNTGELFF
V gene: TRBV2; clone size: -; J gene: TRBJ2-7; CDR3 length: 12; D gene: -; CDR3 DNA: TGTGCCAGCAGTGCCGTCTCCTACGAGCAGTACTTC; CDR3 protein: CASSAVSYEQYF
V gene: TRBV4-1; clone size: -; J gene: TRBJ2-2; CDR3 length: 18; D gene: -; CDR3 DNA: TGCGCCAGCAGCCAAGATCAGGAGAATGTTCCGGGACGGTGGGGGCTGTTTTTT; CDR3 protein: CASSQDQENVPGRWGLFF
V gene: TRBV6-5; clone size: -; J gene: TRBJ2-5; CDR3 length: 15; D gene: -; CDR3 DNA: TGTGCCTCTAAAGGGGAAGGGATCGGACAAGAGACCCAGTACTTC; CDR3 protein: CASKGEGIGQETQYF
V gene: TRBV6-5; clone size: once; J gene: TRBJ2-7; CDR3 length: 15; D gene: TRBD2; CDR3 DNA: TGTGCCAGCAGTTATCAAGCGGGAACCTTTTACGAGCAGTACTTC; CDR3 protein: CASSYQAGTFYEQYF
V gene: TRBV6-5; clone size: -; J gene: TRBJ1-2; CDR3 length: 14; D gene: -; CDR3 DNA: TGTGCCAGCAGCTCCCGAACGCTTCGGTATGGCTACACCTTC; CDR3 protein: CASSSRTLRYGYTF
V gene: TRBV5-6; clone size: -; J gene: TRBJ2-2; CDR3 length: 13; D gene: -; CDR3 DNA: TGTGCCAGCAGCTTTGGTCGGACCGGGGAGCTGTTTTTT; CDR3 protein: CASSFGRTGELFF
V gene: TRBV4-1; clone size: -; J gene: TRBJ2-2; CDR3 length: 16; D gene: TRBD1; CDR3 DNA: TGCGCCAGCAGCCGAGAAGGGACAGCGGACACCGGGGAGCTGTTTTTT; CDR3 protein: CASSREGTADTGELFF
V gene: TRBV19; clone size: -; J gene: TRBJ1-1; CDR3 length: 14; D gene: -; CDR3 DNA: TGTGCCAGTAGTATTGGGGCTGCTAACACTGAAGCTTTCTTT; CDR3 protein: CASSIGAANTEAFF
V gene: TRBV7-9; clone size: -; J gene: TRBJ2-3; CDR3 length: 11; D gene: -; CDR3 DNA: TGTGCCAGCAGCGAGATGCGGGGGCAGTATTTT; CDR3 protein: CASSEMRGQYF
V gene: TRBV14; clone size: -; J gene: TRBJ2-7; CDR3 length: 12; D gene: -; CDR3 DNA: TGTGCCAGCAGCCTGACCAGCTACGAGCAGTACTTC; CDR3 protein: CASSLTSYEQYF
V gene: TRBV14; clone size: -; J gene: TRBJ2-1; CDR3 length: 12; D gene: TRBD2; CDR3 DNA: TGTGCCAGCAGCCTTAGCGGGAGGGAGCAGTTCTTC; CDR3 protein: CASSLSGREQFF
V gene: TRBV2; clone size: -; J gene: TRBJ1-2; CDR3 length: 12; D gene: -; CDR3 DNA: TGTGCCAGCAGGGCAGGGTGGAGTGGCTACACCTTC; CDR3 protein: CASRAGWSGYTF
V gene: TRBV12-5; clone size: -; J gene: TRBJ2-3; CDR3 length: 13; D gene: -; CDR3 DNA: TGTGCTAGTGGTTTGGCGCAAGGGTATACGCAGTATTTT; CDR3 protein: CASGLAQGYTQYF
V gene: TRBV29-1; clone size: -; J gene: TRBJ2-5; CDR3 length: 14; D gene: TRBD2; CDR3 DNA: TGCAGCGTTGGACTCGGCGGGAGTGCAGAGACCCAGTACTTC; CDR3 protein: CSVGLGGSAETQYF
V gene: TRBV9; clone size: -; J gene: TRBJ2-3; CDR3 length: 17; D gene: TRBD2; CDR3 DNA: TGTGCCAGCAGCCTAGGAGTTAGCGGGAGAATGGTAGATACGCAGTATTTT; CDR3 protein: CASSLGVSGRMVDTQYF
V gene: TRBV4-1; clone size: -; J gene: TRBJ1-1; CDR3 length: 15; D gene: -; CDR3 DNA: TGCGCCAGCAGCCAGCCCCAGGGACTTAACACTGAAGCTTTCTTT; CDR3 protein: CASSQPQGLNTEAFF
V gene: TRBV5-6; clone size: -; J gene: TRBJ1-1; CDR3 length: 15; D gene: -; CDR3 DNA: TGTGCCAGCAGCTTCTGGAGAGGGCTGAACACTGAAGCTTTCTTT; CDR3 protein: CASSFWRGLNTEAFF
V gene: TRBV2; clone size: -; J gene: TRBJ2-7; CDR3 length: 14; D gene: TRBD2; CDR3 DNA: TGTGCCAGCAGAATGCAGTCGGGAGGATACGAGCAGTACTTC; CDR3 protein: CASRMQSGGYEQYF
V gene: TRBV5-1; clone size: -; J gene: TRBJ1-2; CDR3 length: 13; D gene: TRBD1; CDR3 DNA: TGCGCCAGCAGCTCGACAGGGGGCCCCCGTAAGACCTTC; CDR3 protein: CASSSTGGPRKTF
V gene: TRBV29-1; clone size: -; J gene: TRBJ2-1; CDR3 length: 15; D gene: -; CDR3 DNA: TGCAGCGTTAACAATCCGGGAGCCCCCTACAATGAGCAGTTCTTC; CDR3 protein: CSVNNPGAPYNEQFF
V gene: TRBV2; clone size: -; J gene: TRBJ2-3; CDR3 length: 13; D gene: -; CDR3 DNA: TGTGCCAGCAGTGAAGCGGAGGGAGGTGGGCAGTATTTT; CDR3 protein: CASSEAEGGGQYF
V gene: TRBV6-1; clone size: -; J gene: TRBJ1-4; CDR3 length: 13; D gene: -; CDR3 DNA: TGTGCCAGCATCGGGCGGACTAATGAAAAACTGTTTTTT; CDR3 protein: CASIGRTNEKLFF
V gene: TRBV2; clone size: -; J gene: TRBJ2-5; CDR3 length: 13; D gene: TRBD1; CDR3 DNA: TGTGCCAGCTCGACAGGGCTGGGGGAGACCCAGTACTTC; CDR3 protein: CASSTGLGETQYF
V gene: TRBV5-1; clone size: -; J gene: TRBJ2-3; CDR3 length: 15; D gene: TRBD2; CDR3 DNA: TGCGCCAGCAGTTTTCAGACTAGCGCCACAGATACGCAGTATTTT; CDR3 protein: CASSFQTSATDTQYF
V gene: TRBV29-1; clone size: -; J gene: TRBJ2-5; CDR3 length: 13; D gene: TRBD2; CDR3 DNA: TGCAGCGTGGAACTAGCGGGAGGGGAGACCCAGTACTTC; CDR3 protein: CSVELAGGETQYF
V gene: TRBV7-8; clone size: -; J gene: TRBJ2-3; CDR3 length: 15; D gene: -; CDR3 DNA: TGTGCCAGCAGCTTAGAGGCGGGGCACACAGATACGCAGTATTTT; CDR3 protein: CASSLEAGHTDTQYF
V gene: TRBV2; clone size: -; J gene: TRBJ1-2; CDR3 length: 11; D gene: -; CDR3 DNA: TGTGCCAGCAGATATCACAGGGATTACACCTTC; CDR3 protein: CASRYHRDYTF
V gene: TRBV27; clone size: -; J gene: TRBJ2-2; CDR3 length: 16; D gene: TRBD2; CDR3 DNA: TGTGCCAGCAGCCTACGGACGAGCGGGGGGGCCGGGGAGCTGTTTTTT; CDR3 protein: CASSLRTSGGAGELFF